Presented here are 2 T cell receptor beta chains from one specimen sequenced in a study of metastatic and nonmetastatic thyroid tumors. TCRdb re-clonotyped the PCR reads via MiXCR. The sample has around 6,000 clones, 25% to 30% seen once; the top ten hold around 20%. Until they underwent thyroid surgery, no patient had received any treatment. The sequenced sample consisted of adjacent normal tissue. These receptors all come from a female donor with papillary thyroid cancer or a benign thyroid nodule (not recorded which). Some clones in this sample may be carry-over from other donors' samples.

CDR3 in amino acids: CATIYTGVRGGYTF. CDR3 DNA: TGTGCCACCATCTATACAGGGGTAAGGGGCGGCTACACCTTC. The chain employs TRBV15 and TRBJ1-2; 7 bases are a match to TRBD1. CDR3 length: 14 amino acids. Germline values: CDR1 LNHNV, CDR2 YYDKDF (reference sequence). Germline trimming cut 7 bases from V and 8 bases from J; bases unmatched to any gene: 13.

This chain connects TRBV7-2 to TRBJ1-4; D perhaps matches TRBD1 (6 bases). CDR3 length: 12 residues. The germline V gene has CDR1 SGHTA and CDR2 FQGNSA. Trimming shortened V by 5 bases and J by 5 bases, and 6 bases separated the two germline ends. As DNA, the CDR3 is TGTGCCAGCAGCCAGGGGAATGAAAAACTGTTTTTT. Its translation is CASSQGNEKLFF.